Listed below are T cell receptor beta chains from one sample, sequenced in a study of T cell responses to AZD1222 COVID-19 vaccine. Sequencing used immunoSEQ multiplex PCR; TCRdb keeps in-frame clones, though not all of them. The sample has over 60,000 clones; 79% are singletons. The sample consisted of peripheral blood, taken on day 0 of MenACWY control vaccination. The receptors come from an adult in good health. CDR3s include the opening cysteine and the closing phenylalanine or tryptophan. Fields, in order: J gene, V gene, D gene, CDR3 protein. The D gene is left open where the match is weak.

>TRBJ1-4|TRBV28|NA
CASKQGGTNEKLFF
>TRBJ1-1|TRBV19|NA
CASSIGRGTEAFF
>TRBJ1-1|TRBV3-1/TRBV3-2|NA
CASSQERPVGTEAFF
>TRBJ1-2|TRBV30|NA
CAWSFTPTILDGYTF
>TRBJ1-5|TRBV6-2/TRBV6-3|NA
CASSAQGPRRIQPQHF
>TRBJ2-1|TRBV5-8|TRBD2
CASSLFEREGPGFF
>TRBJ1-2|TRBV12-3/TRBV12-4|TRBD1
CASSAGQGIGYTF
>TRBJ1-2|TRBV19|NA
CASSPTGVTYGYTF
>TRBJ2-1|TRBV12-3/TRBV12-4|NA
CASRALENEQFF
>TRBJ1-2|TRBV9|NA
CASSGSGHQGYTF
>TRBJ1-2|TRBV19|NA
CASSIATGRGGGYTF
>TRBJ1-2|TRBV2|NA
CASSEIGDYGYTF
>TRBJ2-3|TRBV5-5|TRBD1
CASSLNPGQGALDTQYF
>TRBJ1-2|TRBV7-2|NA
CASSLRIANYGYTF
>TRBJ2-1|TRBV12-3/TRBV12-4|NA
CASSSGFNEQFF
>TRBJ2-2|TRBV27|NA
CASSWGQGANTGELFF
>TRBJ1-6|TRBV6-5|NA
CASKTGNSPLHF
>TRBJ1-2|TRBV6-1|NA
CASSESGEGYGYTF
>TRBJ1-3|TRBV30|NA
CAWSQRGTGNTIYF
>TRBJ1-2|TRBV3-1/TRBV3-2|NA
CASSVRMANYGYTF
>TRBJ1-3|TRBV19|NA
CASSQGLSGNTIYF
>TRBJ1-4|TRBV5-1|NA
CASSLNSPNEKLFF
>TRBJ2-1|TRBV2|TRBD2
CASTPGRAGGYNEQFF
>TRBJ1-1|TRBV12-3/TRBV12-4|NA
CASSDGQEAFF
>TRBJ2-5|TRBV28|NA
CASSPQSGKETQYF
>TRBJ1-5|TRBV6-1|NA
CASSEVMGSEPQHF
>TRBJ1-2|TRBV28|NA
CASYEKGTHYGYTF
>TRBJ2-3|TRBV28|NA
CASSSRRGRGTDTQYF
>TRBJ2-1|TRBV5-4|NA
CASTPDSGSNEQFF
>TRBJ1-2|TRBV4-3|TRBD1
CASSPEVGGNGYTF
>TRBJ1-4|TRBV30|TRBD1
CAWSLRQGNEKLFF
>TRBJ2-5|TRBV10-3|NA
CANSGDAEETQYF
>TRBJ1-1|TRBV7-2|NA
CASSSRPTRNTEAFF
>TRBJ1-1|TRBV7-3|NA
CASSPGPNTEAFF
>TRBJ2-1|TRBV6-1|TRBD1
CASRRTGTYNEQFF
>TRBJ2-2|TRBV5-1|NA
CASSPLADSGELFF
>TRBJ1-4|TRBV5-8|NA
CASSLGHQGEKLFF
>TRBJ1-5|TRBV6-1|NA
CASTEMVSNQPQHF
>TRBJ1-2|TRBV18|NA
CASSPAQELRYGYTF
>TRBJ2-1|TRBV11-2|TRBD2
CASSSGTSGLNEQFF
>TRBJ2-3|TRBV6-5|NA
CASSYRESTDTQYF
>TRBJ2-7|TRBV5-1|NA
CASSLDSPLYEQYF
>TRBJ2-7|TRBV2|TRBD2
CASSEIAGPYEQYF
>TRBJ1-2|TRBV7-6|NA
CASSPPTGWGTTF
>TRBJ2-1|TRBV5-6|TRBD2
CASSSERGVSNEQFF
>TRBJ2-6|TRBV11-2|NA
CASTISGANVLTF
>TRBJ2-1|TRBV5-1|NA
CASSLVGEPYNEQFF
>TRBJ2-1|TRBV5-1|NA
CASSLGSQGAPGNEQFF
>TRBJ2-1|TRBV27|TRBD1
CASSGQGFSSYNEQFF
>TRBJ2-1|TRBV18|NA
CASSPSDYDNEQFF
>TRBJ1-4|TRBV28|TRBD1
CASRPDRDAREKLFF
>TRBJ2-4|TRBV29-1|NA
CSVGTGPENIQYF
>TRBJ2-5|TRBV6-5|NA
CASSQAGETQYF
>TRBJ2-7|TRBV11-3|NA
CASSLTGFGEQYF
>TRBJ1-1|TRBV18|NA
CASSDSYATEAFF
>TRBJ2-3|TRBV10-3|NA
CAITTGITDTQYF
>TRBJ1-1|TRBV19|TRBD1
CASTWDRGGAEAFF